This T cell receptor beta chain was recovered during a study of T cells in narcolepsy. Findings and limits, study-wide: In some patient and control memory CD4+ samples, autoreactive clones were absent.

Produced via immunoSEQ multiplex PCR; TCRdb's table is partial and in-frame only. Among 25,000 to 35,000 clones listed, 79% were seen once. A remark on this clone: The antigen is unknown.

The germline CDR1 and CDR2 sequences are SGHVS and FNYEAQ. Trimming took off 4 bases at V and 1 base at J, with 17 bases between the two ends. This CDR3 is built from 16 residues. The sequence was collected from a human donor in good health. The J gene is TRBJ2-7, the V gene TRBV7-6, with D tentatively TRBD1 or TRBD2 (5 bases each). The sample comprised memory (CD45RA-) CD4+ T cells from blood. The CDR3 coding sequence is TGTGCCAGCAGCTCCGGTACGGGGCCATTTTCCTACGAGCAGTACTTC. It translates to CASSSGTGPFSYEQYF.